This T cell receptor (beta chain) derives from a study of T cells in Graves' hyperthyroidism and ophthalmopathy. Overall study results and limits: The model anticipated ophthalmopathy a median approximately 6.5 months pre-onset.

Comments on this clonotype: Its antigen is not identified.

Per germline, CDR1 SGDLS and CDR2 YYNGEE. Germline trimming cut 3 bases from V and 5 bases from J; bases unmatched to any gene: 6. The CDR3 is 15 amino acids. Each diagnosis was grounded in clinical symptoms, serum thyroxine and TRAb, thyroid ultrasound, and orbital computed tomography. PBMCs were obtained from 10 ml fresh peripheral blood. RNA transcripts yielded amplified TCR beta CDR3 regions. The HTBI primer set served for first-round RT-PCR of the TCR CDR3. MiXCR, run by TCRdb on the multiplex PCR reads, gives a single entry per CDR3 protein. The sample has roughly 380,000 distinct CDR3 sequences; approximately 18% are singletons.

The sample was blood. This chain joins TRBV9 and TRBJ2-2, with TRBD1 identical over 8 bases. The receptor was isolated from a woman between 40 and 50 years old with Graves' ophthalmopathy. Written as DNA, the CDR3 is TGTGCCAGCAGCGCGGACAGGGCTTCTACCGGGGAGCTGTTTTTT. Amino acids: CASSADRASTGELFF. Combining the CDR3 with reference TRBV9 and TRBJ2-2 gives the whole variable domain DSGVTQTPKHLITATGQRVTLRCSPRSGDLSVYWYQQSLDQGLQFLIQYYNGEERAKGNILERFSAQQFPDLHSELNLSSLELGDSALYFCASSADRASTGELFFGEGSRLTVL.